This T cell receptor beta chain was captured by sequencing in a study of T cell responses to AZD1222 COVID-19 vaccine. Overall study context: Pooling of second doses given at about 4 or about 12 weeks was done.

A note on this clone: Its antigen is not known.

Clones were read by immunoSEQ multiplex PCR, and TCRdb kept only the in-frame ones, dropping some. The sample carries around 190,000 clones, roughly 88% recorded once. Points from the study as a whole: Repertoires were obtained only post-peak T cell response. Baseline serostatus was positive in only a handful of AZD1222 recipients.

The clonotype was recovered from an adult in good health. The specimen was peripheral blood, collected on day 0 of AZD1222 vaccination.

Here the CDR3 DNA reads TGTGCCAGCAGGGAGGGGACCACTGAAGCTTTCTTT. Protein sequence: CASREGTTEAFF. The chain joins TRBV6-5 to TRBJ1-1, with D perhaps TRBD1 (5 bases). CDR1 and CDR2 (germline): MNHEY, SVGAGI. The CDR3 totals 12 residues. Trimming removed 6 bases from V and 4 bases from J, with 9 bases in between.